Here is one TCR beta chain with its context. Its antigen is as yet unknown. These data come from a study of regulatory T cells in long-lasting Graves disease. Background on the study: Treatment with antithyroid drugs for over 5 years, together with positive TSH receptor antibodies, meant persistent Graves' disease.

V gave up 2 bases and J gave up 4 bases; unmatched junction bases: 4. CDR1 is MNHEY, CDR2 SVGAGI, per germline. The CDR3 is 14 amino acids. Noted time point: persistent/refractory GD, antithyroid drugs over 5 years with positive TRAb. After RNA was extracted from PBMCs, the TCR library was made from it. Libraries of TCR beta came from iRepertoire HTBI primers plus Arm-PCR of CDR3 regions. TCRdb analysed the multiplex PCR reads with MiXCR anew, one entry per CDR3 protein. The sample records roughly 450,000 distinct CDR3 sequences, about 20% being singletons. General study points: Accuracy may have been reduced by the small sample size. The study found lower TCR diversity in persistent Graves' patients than in newly diagnosed ones.

The receptor's source is a female donor with Graves disease. The source material was peripheral blood mononuclear cells (PBMCs), sampled when the disease was refractory, from a patient treated with antithyroid drugs. J is TRBJ2-7 and V is TRBV6-5; 8 bases match TRBD2. DNA for the CDR3: TGTGCCAGCAGTTACAACCTAGCGGGTTACGAGCAGTACTTC. It is translated as CASSYNLAGYEQYF.